This T cell receptor beta chain was sequenced in a study of T cells after yellow fever vaccination. Overall study context: For low cell numbers, libraries were made with SMART-Seq v4 Ultra Low Input.

CDR3 size: 12 residues. Germline values: CDR1 LNHNV, CDR2 YYDKDF (reference sequence). V was shortened by 3 bases and J by 2 bases, with 4 bases between the two germline ends. TCRdb re-called the 5' RACE reads through MiXCR, storing one row per CDR3 protein. The sample includes 450,000 to 600,000 distinct CDR3 sequences, around an eighth of them seen just once. Sequences were derived from PBMCs, sampled on the day of the yellow fever booster vaccination. This TCR derives from a man aged 30 to 39 who received the YFV17D yellow fever vaccine. The V gene is TRBV15, the J gene TRBJ1-2; D is unclear. Written as DNA, the CDR3 is TGTGCCACCAGCAGTAGCAACTATGGCTACACCTTC. It is translated as CATSSSNYGYTF.